The 21 T cell receptor beta chains given below trace back to one sample, sequenced in a study of blood T cell repertoires in COVID-19. Measured with immunoSEQ multiplex PCR; TCRdb has only the in-frame clones, and not every one. The table records some 25,000 clones, 70% to 90% of them present only once. Sequenced sample: peripheral blood. Receptors originate from a man aged 65 to 79 with acute or convalescent COVID-19.

V and J are TRBV27 and TRBJ2-5; the D gene is possibly TRBD2 (6 bases). V shed 6 bases and J shed 7 bases, with 24 bases lying between them. The V gene's germline CDR1 is MNHEY and CDR2 SMNVEV (reference sequence). This CDR3 has 16 amino acids. CDR3 protein: CASSKTTRNLKGTQYF. CDR3 nucleotides: TGTGCCAGCAGCAAAACGACTAGAAACCTCAAGGGGACCCAGTACTTC.

This chain links TRBV7-2 with TRBJ2-5, with D unresolved. Trimming left V 5 bases short and J 4 bases short, with 17 bases between. Germline V gives CDR1 SGHTA, CDR2 FQGNSA. This CDR3 has 15 residues. The CDR3 region has the DNA TGTGCCAGCAGCGGATCTAGGTTTTCCCCAGAGACCCAGTACTTC. Protein product: CASSGSRFSPETQYF.

This clone was seen just once. The rearrangement uses TRBV5-1 and TRBJ2-1; D is possibly TRBD1 (7 bases). The germline V and J ends were trimmed by 0 bases and 7 bases, with 11 bases remaining between them. The germline V gene has CDR1 SGHRS and CDR2 YFSETQ. This CDR3 contains 14 residues. Here the CDR3 reads CASSLVRGENEQFF. The DNA of the CDR3 is TGCGCCAGCAGCTTGGTCAGGGGGGAGAATGAGCAGTTCTTC.

The genes are TRBV23-1 and TRBJ1-5, with 8 positions matching TRBD1. TRBV23-1 is designated an ORF whose function remains uncertain. This CDR3 is built from 19 residues. V lost 4 bases and J lost 5; bases outside the gene matches: 19. CDR3 sequence: CASSPDGNITGGKDQPQHF. Here the CDR3 DNA reads TGCGCCAGCAGTCCCGACGGGAACATAACAGGGGGGAAGGATCAGCCCCAGCATTTT.

This clone was counted once. The V call is TRBV28, the J call TRBJ2-5; TRBD2 matches 13 bases. This CDR3 region has 16 residues. The V gene end was trimmed by 2 bases and the J gene end by 4 bases; junction bases not matched to a gene: 4. Germline V lookup: CDR1 MDHEN, CDR2 SYDVKM. The CDR3 protein is CASSLPGTSGVETQYF. DNA for the CDR3: TGTGCCAGCAGTTTACCCGGGACTAGCGGGGTAGAGACCCAGTACTTC.

This clone has a single count. The chain employs TRBV10-2 and TRBJ2-7; 7 bases fit TRBD1. V was pared by 2 bases and J by 5 bases, with 6 bases of the junction left unmatched. Germline CDR1 reads WSHSY; CDR2 reads SAAADI. The CDR3 is made up of 14 amino acids. The CDR3 nucleotides are TGCGCCAGCAGTGAGACAGGGGCACGCGACGAGCAGTACTTC. This gives the protein CASSETGARDEQYF.

The chain joins TRBV5-1 to TRBJ1-1, with D maybe TRBD1 (6 bases). The germline V gene has CDR1 SGHRS and CDR2 YFSETQ. Between the trimmed V and J ends, which lost 4 bases and 0 bases, there was a span of 19 bases. The CDR3 is made up of 17 amino acids. CDR3 coding DNA: TGCGCCAGCAGCGGGGGCCTTGGGTCTGAGGTGAACACTGAAGCTTTCTTT. Protein product: CASSGGLGSEVNTEAFF.

The V gene is TRBV28, the J gene TRBJ2-2; possibly TRBD1 for D (5 bases). This CDR3 has 17 residues. Germline V lookup: CDR1 MDHEN, CDR2 SYDVKM. Trimming took 2 bases from V and 1 from J, leaving 14 bases between them. The chain's CDR3 is CASSLIIGQGNTGELFF. CDR3 DNA: TGTGCCAGCAGTTTAATTATAGGGCAGGGGAACACCGGGGAGCTGTTTTTT.

V and J are TRBV16 and TRBJ2-5; 10 bases are shared with TRBD2. The germline V gene encodes CDR1 KGHSY and CDR2 FQNENV. The ends lost 2 bases at V and 5 bases at J; junction bases unmatched: 5. CDR3 length: 15 residues. The DNA of the CDR3 is TGTGCCAGCAGCCAACTCACTAGCGGGGCGGAGACCCAGTACTTC. Translating gives CASSQLTSGAETQYF. Combining the CDR3 with reference TRBV16 and TRBJ2-5 gives the whole variable domain GEEVAQTPKHLVRGEGQKAKLYCAPIKGHSYVFWYQQVLKNEFKFLISFQNENVFDETGMPKERFSAKCLPNSPCSLEIQATKLEDSAVYFCASSQLTSGAETQYFGPGTRLLVL.

On this clone itself: The junction does not match germline at one end; this may be a read error. This CDR3 is also generated by other DNA sequences in the sample. The V gene is TRBV5-6, the J gene TRBJ2-2, with D tentatively TRBD1 (6 bases). The V gene's germline CDR1 is SGHDT and CDR2 YYEEEE. The CDR3 is 16 amino acids. The CDR3 DNA reads as TGTGCTAGCAGCTTGGGGGCAGGGATTCGCCCCGGGGAGCTGTTTTTT. It yields the protein CASSLGAGIRPGELFF.

The chain has TRBV5-4 and TRBJ2-4; 10 bases line up with TRBD1. There are 15 residues in the CDR3. The J segment lost 2 bases and the V segment lost 4 bases, leaving 3 bases of the junction unmatched. Germline CDR1 is SGHNT and CDR2 is YYREEE (reference sequence). The CDR3 here is CASSVDRGTKNIQYF. CDR3 sequence (DNA): TGTGCCAGCAGCGTGGACAGGGGGACCAAAAACATTCAGTACTTC.

The V and J genes are TRBV3-1 (or the pseudogene TRBV3-2) and TRBJ2-7; TRBD1 matches 8 bases. V lost 6 bases to trimming and J lost 7 bases; unmatched junction nucleotides: 2. This CDR3 comprises 11 residues. CDR1 is LGHDT and CDR2 is YNNKEL in the germline V gene (reference sequence). CDR3 coding DNA: TGTGCCAGCAGGAGGGACAGGGAGCAGTACTTC. It translates to CASRRDREQYF.

The rearrangement joins TRBV19 to TRBJ2-2, with TRBD1 identical over 11 bases. The germline V gene has CDR1 LNHDA and CDR2 SQIVND (reference sequence). The CDR3 runs to 16 residues. Losses at the gene ends were 3 bases for V and 5 bases for J; bases not matched to a gene: 5. CDR3 sequence: CASSILDRGLTGELFF. The CDR3 bases are TGTGCCAGTAGTATCCTGGACAGGGGGCTTACCGGGGAGCTGTTTTTT.

This rearrangement joins TRBV9 to TRBJ2-3, with D possibly matching TRBD1 (6 bases). From germline, CDR1 is SGDLS and CDR2 YYNGEE. The CDR3 has 16 residues. V lost 3 bases to trimming and J lost 4 bases, with 18 bases between them. In DNA, the CDR3 is TGTGCCAGCAGCGCCCTTGGGCAGGGGTGGGCAGATACGCAGTATTTT. Amino acid sequence: CASSALGQGWADTQYF.

The V gene is TRBV27, the J gene TRBJ2-1; TRBD2 matches at 11 bases. Germline CDR1 reads MNHEY; CDR2 reads SMNVEV (reference sequence). Germline trimming cut 6 bases from V and 6 bases from J; bases unmatched to any gene: 13. The CDR3 has 17 amino acids. CDR3 coding DNA: TGTGCCAGCAGAGGGGGTAGCGGGAGGGGCGGGGGCAATGAGCAGTTCTTC. Protein: CASRGGSGRGGGNEQFF.

The chain combines TRBV5-1 with TRBJ1-1; D unclear. V was trimmed by 1 base and J by 2 bases, leaving 9 bases between them. Germline CDR1 and CDR2: SGHRS and YFSETQ. This CDR3 contains 14 residues. As DNA, the CDR3 is TGCGCCAGCAGCTTGCCCCAAATCAACACTGAAGCTTTCTTT. Encoded protein: CASSLPQINTEAFF.

The chain links TRBV6-5 to TRBJ2-1; 7 bases are a match to TRBD2. The CDR3 runs to 13 residues. Unmatched junction bases numbered 7, after V lost 11 bases and J lost 3 bases. Germline CDR1 MNHEY, CDR2 SVGAGI. The CDR3: CAEAAGIYNEQFF. The CDR3 bases are TGTGCCGAGGCAGCGGGGATCTACAATGAGCAGTTCTTC.

V usage is TRBV11-3 and J usage is TRBJ1-5; D possibly corresponds to TRBD1 (6 bases). The length of the CDR3 is 19 residues. V was trimmed by 4 bases and J by 5 bases, leaving 27 bases between them. Germline CDR1 reads SGHNT; CDR2 reads YENEEA. CDR3 DNA sequence: TGTGCCAGCAGCTCACCTTTTCCCCTCATCTACAGGGCCGATCAGCCCCAGCATTTT. The encoded protein is CASSSPFPLIYRADQPQHF.

The chain couples TRBV7-2 to TRBJ2-1, with D possibly TRBD2 on 5 matching bases. With 5 bases removed from V and 0 bases from J, the gap between germline ends came to 11 bases. This CDR3 comprises 15 residues. Per the germline V gene, CDR1 is SGHTA and CDR2 is FQGNSA. In DNA, the CDR3 is TGTGCCAGCAGCAATGGACTCAGCTCCTACAATGAGCAGTTCTTC. Amino acids: CASSNGLSSYNEQFF.

This chain connects TRBV5-1 to TRBJ1-2; TRBD1 matches 7 bases. J gave up 5 bases and V 0 bases, and 1 base lay outside the gene matches. Germline CDR1 and CDR2: SGHRS and YFSETQ. The CDR3 length is 13 residues. This CDR3 is CASSLVRGYGYTF. The DNA for the CDR3 is TGCGCCAGCAGCTTGGTCAGGGGGTATGGCTACACCTTC.

This sequence joins TRBV19 and TRBJ1-5; 9 positions agree with TRBD1. Germline V gene sequence: CDR1 LNHDA, CDR2 SQIVND (reference sequence). After removal of 5 bases from V and 3 bases from J, the junction contained 11 bases not matched to a gene. The CDR3 covers 17 residues. CDR3 nucleotide sequence: TGTGCCAGTAGTCCGCTACAGGGGGCGCGTGTCAATCAGCCCCAGCATTTT. It encodes CASSPLQGARVNQPQHF.